The clone carrying this T cell receptor (beta chain) was counted once. The antigen is undetermined. CDR1 SGHTA and CDR2 FQGTGA come from the germline V gene. The CDR3 is 13 residues long. Trimming took off 2 bases at V and 7 bases at J, with 9 bases between the two ends. Profiled with immunoSEQ multiplex PCR; TCRdb holds only in-frame clones, not every one. This sample yields some 30,000 clones, of which roughly 90% are seen a single time; about 18% belongs to the top ten. The data stem from a study of a mutant IDH1 vaccine in newly diagnosed glioma. Background on the study: Treated individuals were roughly 62% male and roughly 40% female, averaging about 40 years of age. Previous care, which was radiotherapy, temozolomide, or both, most often involved both.

The time point denotes: week 5, during vaccination. Topical imiquimod was applied with each vaccine dose, which held 300 ug of mutant IDH1 20-mer peptide. V is TRBV7-3 and J is TRBJ2-1; D not certain. The sequences come from PBMCs, collected from a glioma patient whose treatment included an IDH1 peptide vaccine. The receptor was isolated from a man between 18 and 29 years old with glioma. Here the CDR3 DNA reads TGTGCCAGCAGCTTAGTCCAGCAAAATGAGCAGTTCTTC. It is translated as CASSLVQQNEQFF.